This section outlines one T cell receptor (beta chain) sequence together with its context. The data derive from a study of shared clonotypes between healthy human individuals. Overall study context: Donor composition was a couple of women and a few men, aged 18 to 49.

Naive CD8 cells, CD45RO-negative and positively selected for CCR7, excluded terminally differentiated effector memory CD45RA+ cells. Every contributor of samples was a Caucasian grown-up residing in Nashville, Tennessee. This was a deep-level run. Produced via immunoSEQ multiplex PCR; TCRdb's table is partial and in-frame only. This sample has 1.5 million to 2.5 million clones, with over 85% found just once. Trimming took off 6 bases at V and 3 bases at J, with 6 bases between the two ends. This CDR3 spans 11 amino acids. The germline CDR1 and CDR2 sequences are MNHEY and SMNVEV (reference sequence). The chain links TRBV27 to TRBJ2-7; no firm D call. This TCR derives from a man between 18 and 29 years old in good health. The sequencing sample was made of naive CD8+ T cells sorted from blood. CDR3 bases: TGTGCCAGCAGCCACGGCTACGAGCAGTACTTC. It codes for CASSHGYEQYF.